This TCR beta chain appears in the sequencing data of a study of PD-1 blockade in mismatch repair-deficient tumors. Study-wide background: Patients had 12 mismatch repair-deficient cancer types, all previously treated and progressing. Study-level points and caveats: Tumor-resident clones, often absent from pretreatment blood, expanded after pembrolizumab and then contracted.

A remark on this clone: Its specificity is unknown.

All patients were mismatch repair deficient, assessed by either PCR or immunohistochemistry. A few pembrolizumab responders had their TCRs sequenced. The CDR3 is 17 residues long. V lost 0 bases, J lost 0 bases, and 15 bases lay in between. CDR1 and CDR2 from the germline V gene are SGHRS and YFSETQ. The assay was immunoSEQ multiplex PCR, and TCRdb's table has in-frame clones only and misses some. The sample consists of tens of thousands of clones, roughly 80% of them appearing once. V usage is TRBV5-1 and J usage is TRBJ1-1; TRBD1 is a possible D gene (5 bases). The TCR was taken from an adult with mismatch repair-deficient cancer. Sequenced material: PBMCs, taken before pembrolizumab treatment. In DNA form, the CDR3 reads TGCGCCAGCAGCTTGGCCTGGGGCAGGGTCATGAACACTGAAGCTTTCTTT. This translates into CASSLAWGRVMNTEAFF.